This TCR beta chain was recorded in a study of T cell clones after liver transplantation. The CDR3 runs to 14 residues. Germline lookup yields CDR1 SGHDN and CDR2 FVKESK. V lost 3 bases, J lost 6 bases, and 14 bases lay in between. Findings of the study overall: Compared with third party-reactive sequences, donor-reactive ones declined more, independent of withdrawal success. Low donor cell numbers restricted donor-reactive repertoire measurement in two subjects.

Sequencing used immunoSEQ multiplex PCR; TCRdb keeps in-frame clones, though not all of them. The repertoire holds about 75,000 clones, with approximately 81% as singletons. This clone was seen just once. Antigen: not known. Sorting of unstimulated PBMCs yielded separate CD3+CD4+ and CD3+CD8+ fractions. The V call is TRBV14, the J call TRBJ1-1; TRBD1 might be the D (6 bases). This TCR was recovered from a human patient who received a liver transplant. Some of the T cells might come from the graft donor. Source: CD4+ T cells from blood, taken less than 50 months after liver transplant. CDR3 loop: CASSHSGGASEAFF. CDR3 sequence (DNA): TGTGCCAGCAGCCATTCTGGGGGCGCTTCTGAAGCTTTCTTT.